What follows are 7 T cell receptor beta chains derived from one specimen sequenced in a study of blood T cells in healthy people across ages. Through a sample-barcoded 5' primer and a J-beta primer mix, a second PCR was run for roughly 7 to 11 cycles. In TCRdb, the 5' RACE reads were re-called with MiXCR into one record per CDR3 protein. The sample has 600,000 to 1,000,000 distinct CDR3 sequences, 58% seen once. Sequencing was done on a sample of blood. The origin of the receptors is a man in his thirties or forties in good health.

Here the CDR3 reads CASSYSTGSSYNEQFF. The CDR3 coding sequence is TGTGCCAGCAGTTACTCGACCGGGAGCTCCTACAATGAGCAGTTCTTC. The V gene is TRBV6-5, the J gene TRBJ2-1; D is perhaps TRBD2 (6 bases). The CDR3 contains 16 residues. Germline assignment: CDR1 MNHEY and CDR2 SVGAGI. V lost 0 bases to trimming and J lost 0 bases, with 9 bases between them.

This clonotype occurred a few times. The V call is TRBV2, the J call TRBJ1-1; possibly TRBD1 for D (5 bases). V was cut by 6 bases and J by 2 bases, with 13 bases left in between. Germline V gene lookup returns CDR1 SNHLY and CDR2 FYNNEI. The CDR3 covers 14 residues. CDR3 sequence: CASRPEGFNTEAFF. The CDR3 nucleotides are TGTGCCAGCAGGCCGGAGGGGTTTAACACTGAAGCTTTCTTT.

The chain couples TRBV7-9 to TRBJ2-3; the D call may be TRBD1 or TRBD2 (5 bases each). The germline V gene has CDR1 SEHNR and CDR2 FQNEAQ (reference sequence). This CDR3 is built from 16 residues. The V end was cut by 5 bases, the J end by 2 bases, with 17 bases between. The CDR3 reads CASSPYGGGDTDTQYF. CDR3 sequence (DNA): TGTGCCAGCAGCCCCTATGGGGGTGGGGACACAGATACGCAGTATTTT.

This clonotype has a handful of counts. The chain links TRBV7-3 to TRBJ2-1; TRBD2 might be the D (6 bases). The CDR3 runs to 16 residues. The V and J ends lost 1 base and 5 bases respectively, with 15 bases between them. Germline V lookup: CDR1 SGHTA, CDR2 FQGTGA. The CDR3 here is CASSLRLGGGNNEQFF. Here the CDR3 DNA reads TGTGCCAGCAGCTTAAGGTTGGGAGGCGGGAACAATGAGCAGTTCTTC.

This clonotype was picked up a small number of times. The chain uses TRBV29-1 and TRBJ2-1; D possibly corresponds to TRBD1 (5 bases). The V end was cut by 4 bases, the J end by 9 bases, with 16 bases between. Germline lookup yields CDR1 SQVTM and CDR2 ANQGSEA. This CDR3 is built from 13 residues. CDR3: CSVGKILDSEQFF. Written as DNA, the CDR3 is TGCAGCGTTGGAAAAATCCTAGACAGTGAGCAGTTCTTC.

V is TRBV4-1 and J is TRBJ2-1; 7 bases line up with TRBD2. V lost 0 bases and J lost 9; bases outside the gene matches: 14. This CDR3 region has 17 residues. Germline V gene data show CDR1 as MGHRA and CDR2 as YSYEKL. The CDR3 DNA reads as TGCGCCAGCAGCCAAGATAAGGCTAGCGGCCCCATGGGTGAGCAGTTCTTC. Its translation is CASSQDKASGPMGEQFF.

This rearrangement joins TRBV6-1 to TRBJ1-2; 8 bases map to TRBD1. Germline V gene lookup returns CDR1 MNHNS and CDR2 SASEGT. The CDR3 runs 13 residues. With 4 bases clipped from V and 4 bases from J, the junction kept 2 bases outside the gene matches. The CDR3 DNA sequence: TGTGCCAGCAGTGGGACAGGGATCTATGGCTACACCTTC. It translates to CASSGTGIYGYTF.